This T cell receptor beta chain is from a study of cytotoxic CD8 clonotypes in ibrutinib-treated CLL. Points from the study as a whole: Sampling times differed between sustained-remission and progressing patients.

The CDR3 contains 12 residues. The germline gives CDR1 SGHAT, CDR2 FQNNGV. The germline V and J ends were trimmed by 8 bases and 1 base, with 8 bases remaining between them. The protocol was immunoSEQ multiplex PCR, while the TCRdb copy is restricted to in-frame clones and leaves out a portion. The table includes 60,000 to 75,000 clones, 75% to 95% detected once. Remarks on this clone: Antigen specificity is unknown.

The source material was PBMCs, sampled after 12 months of ibrutinib treatment. This chain links TRBV11-2 with TRBJ1-1; no firm D call. This TCR came from a human donor with chronic lymphocytic leukemia. CDR3 amino acids: CASGDRNTEAFF. In DNA, the CDR3 is TGTGCCAGCGGGGATAGGAACACTGAAGCTTTCTTT. The variable domain in full, completed from reference TRBV11-2 and TRBJ1-1, reads EAGVAQSPRYKIIEKRQSVAFWCNPISGHATLYWYQQILGQGPKLLIQFQNNGVVDDSQLPKDRFSAERLKGVDSTLKIQPAKLEDSAVYLCASGDRNTEAFFGQGTRLTVV.